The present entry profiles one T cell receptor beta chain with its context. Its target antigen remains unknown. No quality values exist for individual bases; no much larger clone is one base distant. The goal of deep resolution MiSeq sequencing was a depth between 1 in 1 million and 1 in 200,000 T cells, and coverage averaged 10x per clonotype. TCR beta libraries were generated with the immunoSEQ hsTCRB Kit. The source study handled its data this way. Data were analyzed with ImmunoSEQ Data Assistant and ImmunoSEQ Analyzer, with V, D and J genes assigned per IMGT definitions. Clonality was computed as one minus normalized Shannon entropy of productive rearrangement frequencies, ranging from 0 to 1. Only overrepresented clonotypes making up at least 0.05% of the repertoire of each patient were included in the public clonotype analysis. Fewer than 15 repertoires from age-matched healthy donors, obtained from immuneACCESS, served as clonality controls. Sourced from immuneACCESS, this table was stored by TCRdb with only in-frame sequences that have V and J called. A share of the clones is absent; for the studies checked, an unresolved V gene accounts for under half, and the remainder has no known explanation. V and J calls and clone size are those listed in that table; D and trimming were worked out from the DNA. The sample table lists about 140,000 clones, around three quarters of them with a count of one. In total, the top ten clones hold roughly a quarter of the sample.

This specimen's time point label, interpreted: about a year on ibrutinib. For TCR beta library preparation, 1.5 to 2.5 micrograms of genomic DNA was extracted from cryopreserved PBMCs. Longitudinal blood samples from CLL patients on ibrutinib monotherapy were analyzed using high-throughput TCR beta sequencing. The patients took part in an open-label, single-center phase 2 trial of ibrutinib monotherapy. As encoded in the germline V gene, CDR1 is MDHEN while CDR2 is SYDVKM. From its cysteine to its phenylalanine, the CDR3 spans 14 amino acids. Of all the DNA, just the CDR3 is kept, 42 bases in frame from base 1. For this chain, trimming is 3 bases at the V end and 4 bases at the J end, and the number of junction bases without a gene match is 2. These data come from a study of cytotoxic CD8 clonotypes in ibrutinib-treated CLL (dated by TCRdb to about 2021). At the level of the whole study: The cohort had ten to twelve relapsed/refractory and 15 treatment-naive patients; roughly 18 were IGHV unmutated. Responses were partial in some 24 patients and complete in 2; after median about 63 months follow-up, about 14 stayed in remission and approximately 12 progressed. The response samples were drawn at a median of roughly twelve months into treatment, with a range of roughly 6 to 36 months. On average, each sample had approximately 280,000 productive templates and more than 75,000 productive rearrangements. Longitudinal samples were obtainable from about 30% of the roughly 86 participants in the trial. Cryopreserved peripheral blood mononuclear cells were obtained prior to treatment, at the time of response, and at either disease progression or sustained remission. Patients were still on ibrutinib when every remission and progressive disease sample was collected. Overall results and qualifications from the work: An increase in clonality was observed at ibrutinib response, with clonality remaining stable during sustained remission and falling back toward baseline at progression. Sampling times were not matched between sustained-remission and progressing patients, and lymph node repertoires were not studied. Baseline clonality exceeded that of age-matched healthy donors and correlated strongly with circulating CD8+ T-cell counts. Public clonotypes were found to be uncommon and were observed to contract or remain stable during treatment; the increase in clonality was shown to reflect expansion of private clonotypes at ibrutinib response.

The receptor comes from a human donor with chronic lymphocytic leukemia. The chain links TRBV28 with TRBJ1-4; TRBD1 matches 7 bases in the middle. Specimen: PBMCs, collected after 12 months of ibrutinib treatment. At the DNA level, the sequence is TGTGCCAGCAGTTTCCGACAGGGTAATGAAAAACTGTTTTTT. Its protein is CASSFRQGNEKLFF.